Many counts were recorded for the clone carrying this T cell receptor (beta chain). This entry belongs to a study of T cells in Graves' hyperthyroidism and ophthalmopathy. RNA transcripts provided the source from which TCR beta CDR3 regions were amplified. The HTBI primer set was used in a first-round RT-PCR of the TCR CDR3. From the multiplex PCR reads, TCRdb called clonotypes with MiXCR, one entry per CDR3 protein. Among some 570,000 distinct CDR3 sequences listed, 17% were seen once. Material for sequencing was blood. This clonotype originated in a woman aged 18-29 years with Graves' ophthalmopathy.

The CDR3 sequence is CASSLGTSGSDEQYF. In nucleotides, the CDR3 is TGTGCCAGCTCACTAGGGACTAGCGGGAGCGACGAGCAGTACTTC. The chain couples TRBV18 to TRBJ2-7; 14 positions match TRBD2. Germline V CDR1 and CDR2: KGHSH, LQKENI. The CDR3 length is 15 residues. V lost 4 bases to trimming and J lost 5 bases; unmatched junction nucleotides: 4.